These 10 T cell receptor beta chains share one sample of origin, sequenced in a study of blood T cells in healthy people across ages. A sample-barcoded 5' primer and a J-beta primer mix were used in a second PCR of about 6 to 12 cycles. From the 5' RACE reads, TCRdb called clonotypes with MiXCR, one entry per CDR3 protein. The profile covers about 1 million distinct CDR3 sequences, with roughly 24% appearing a single time and about 0.8% taken by the ten largest. This same sample was also part of a study on T cells of mothers and their children.

Input material: blood. The receptors here all came from a girl aged 2-10 years in good health.

This chain links TRBV6-6 with TRBJ2-3, with 8 bases fitting TRBD2. The length of the CDR3 is 15 residues. Germline CDR1 reads MNHNY; CDR2 reads SVGAGI (reference sequence). After removal of 8 bases from V and 6 bases from J, the junction contained 13 bases not matched to a gene. As DNA, the CDR3 is TGTGCCAGCGAAGGGTTAGCGGGAAGTTTGGATACGCAGTATTTT. It is translated as CASEGLAGSLDTQYF.

The CDR3 loop reads CASSLVQGQTKEQYF. DNA of the CDR3: TGCGCCAGCAGCTTGGTCCAGGGCCAAACGAAAGAGCAGTACTTC. The rearrangement joins TRBV5-1 to TRBJ2-5; TRBD1 might be the D (5 bases). The CDR3 totals 15 residues. CDR1 and CDR2 (germline): SGHRS, YFSETQ. Trimming shortened V by 0 bases and J by 11 bases, and 20 bases separated the two germline ends.

The gene calls are TRBV12-3 or TRBV12-4 and TRBJ2-7; no clear D gene. The CDR3 is 13 residues long. Trimming removed 2 bases from V and 5 bases from J, with 10 bases in between. This CDR3 reads CASSLYSEDEQYF. The CDR3 bases are TGTGCCAGCAGTTTATATTCCGAGGACGAGCAGTACTTC.

V gene TRBV15 combines with J gene TRBJ2-3; TRBD1 is a possible D gene (5 bases). CDR3 length equals 16 residues. Looked up from germline, CDR1 is LNHNV and CDR2 is YYDKDF (reference sequence). V lost 1 base and J 2 bases, leaving 13 bases between the germline ends. The CDR3 sequence: CATSRASVGATDTQYF. In DNA form, the CDR3 reads TGTGCCACCAGCAGAGCCTCTGTAGGGGCCACAGATACGCAGTATTTT.

The rearrangement joins TRBV6-5 to TRBJ2-4; TRBD1 matches 7 bases. The CDR3 extends over 13 amino acids. Germline V gene sequence: CDR1 MNHEY, CDR2 SVGAGI. The junction had 3 bases not matched to a gene; V was cut back by 5 bases and J by 5 bases. The CDR3 reads CASSDRVENIQYF. CDR3 nucleotides: TGTGCCAGCAGTGACAGGGTGGAAAACATTCAGTACTTC.

The chain combines TRBV29-1 with TRBJ2-7, with unresolved D. This CDR3 contains 14 residues. CDR1 SQVTM and CDR2 ANQGSEA come from the germline V gene. Trimming removed 5 bases from V and 5 bases from J, with 19 bases in between. CDR3 region: CSVQKDSSYNEQYF. The CDR3 DNA follows: TGCAGCGTTCAGAAAGACTCGTCCTATAACGAGCAGTACTTC.

Of note for this clonotype: A read error may account for a junction end that differs from germline. V is TRBV6-1 and J is TRBJ2-1; 8 positions match TRBD2. The CDR3 consists of 12 residues. Per the germline V gene, CDR1 is MNHNS and CDR2 is SASEGT. The CDR3 protein is CAISETSVEQFF. DNA for the CDR3: TGTGCCATCAGTGAGACTAGCGTGGAGCAGTTCTTC.

This clonotype came up many times. This chain joins TRBV28 and TRBJ1-5; possible D gene TRBD1, 6 bases. The CDR3 is 15 amino acids. Germline CDR1 reads MDHEN; CDR2 reads SYDVKM. Trimming took 2 bases from V and 2 from J, leaving 10 bases between them. This CDR3 is CASSLQGLGNQPQHF. CDR3 nucleotides: TGTGCCAGCAGTTTACAGGGGCTGGGCAATCAGCCCCAGCATTTT.

In this sample, this clonotype turned up a few times. J is TRBJ2-1 and V is TRBV25-1, with D possibly called TRBD1 or TRBD2 (5 bases each). V was clipped by 1 base and J by 8 bases, with 12 bases between them. The CDR3 loop spans 14 amino acids. CDR1 and CDR2 (germline): MGHDK, SYGVNS. The CDR3 loop is CASSEWGPRDEQFF. In nucleotides, the CDR3 is TGTGCCAGCAGTGAATGGGGCCCGAGGGATGAGCAGTTCTTC.

This clonotype was found a few times. The chain is built from TRBV5-1 and TRBJ2-2; 8 bases fit TRBD1. Germline lookup yields CDR1 SGHRS and CDR2 YFSETQ. The CDR3 is made up of 14 amino acids. Trimming cost V 7 bases and J 6 bases; bases outside gene matches: 8. CDR3 region: CASEKTGEAGELFF. The CDR3 coding sequence is TGCGCCAGCGAGAAGACAGGGGAGGCCGGGGAGCTGTTTTTT.